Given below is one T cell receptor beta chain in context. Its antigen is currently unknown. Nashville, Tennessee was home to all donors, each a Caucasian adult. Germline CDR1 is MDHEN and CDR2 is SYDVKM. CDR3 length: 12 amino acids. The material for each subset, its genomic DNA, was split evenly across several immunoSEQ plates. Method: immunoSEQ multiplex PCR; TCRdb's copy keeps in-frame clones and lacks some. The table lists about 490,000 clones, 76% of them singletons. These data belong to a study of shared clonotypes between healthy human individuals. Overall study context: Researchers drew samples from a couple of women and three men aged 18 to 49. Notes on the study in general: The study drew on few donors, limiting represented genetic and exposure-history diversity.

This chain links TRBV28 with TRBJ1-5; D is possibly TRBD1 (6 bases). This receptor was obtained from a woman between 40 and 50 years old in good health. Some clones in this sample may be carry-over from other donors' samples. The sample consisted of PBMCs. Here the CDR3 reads CAGGGAFQPQHF. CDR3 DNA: TGTGCTGGCGGGGGCGCATTCCAGCCCCAGCATTTT.